These 6 T cell receptor beta chains came from one sample sequenced in a study of shared clonotypes between healthy human individuals. Libraries were prepared by immunoSEQ multiplex PCR; TCRdb keeps only in-frame clonotypes and omits some of them. The table lists some 1 million clones, more than 65% of them singletons. Sequences were obtained from memory CD4+ T cells sorted from blood. Specified subset: CD45RA-negative fraction. These receptors were taken from a man aged 18 to 30 in good health.

The chain joins TRBV5-1 to TRBJ2-7; TRBD2 aligns across 10 bases. Germline V gene lookup returns CDR1 SGHRS and CDR2 YFSETQ. CDR3 length: 15 residues. J gave up 3 bases and V 5 bases, and 8 bases lay outside the gene matches. The CDR3 DNA follows: TGCGCCAGCAGACCCAGAGGACTAGCGGACTACGAGCAGTACTTC. It codes for CASRPRGLADYEQYF.

The chain carries TRBV27 and TRBJ2-7; TRBD1 matches 10 bases. The germline CDR1 and CDR2 sequences are MNHEY and SMNVEV (reference sequence). The CDR3 covers 14 residues. Germline trimming cut 3 bases from V and 6 bases from J; bases unmatched to any gene: 5. The CDR3 DNA follows: TGTGCCAGCAGTTTGCAGACAGGGGGCAGCGAGCAGTACTTC. Protein: CASSLQTGGSEQYF.

Remarks on this clone: The sample contains more than one DNA sequence encoding this CDR3. The chain recombines TRBV5-1 with TRBJ2-7, with D uncertain. CDR1 and CDR2 (germline): SGHRS, YFSETQ. V lost 0 bases, J lost 3 bases, and 7 bases lay in between. The CDR3 is made up of 13 amino acids. In nucleotides, the CDR3 is TGCGCCAGCAGCTTGGGCAGGAACTACGAGCAGTACTTC. Amino acid sequence: CASSLGRNYEQYF.

In the case of this clone: This likely traces to a read error, being one base from a far larger clone. The chain recombines TRBV10-3 with TRBJ2-3, with D perhaps matching TRBD1 or TRBD2 (6 bases each). The CDR3 runs 12 residues. V shed 6 bases and J shed 6 bases, with 10 bases lying between them. Germline assignment: CDR1 ENHRY and CDR2 SYGVKD. The CDR3: CAIRGAGDTQYF. The CDR3 nucleotides read TGTGCCATCAGGGGGGCGGGGGATACGCAGTATTTT.

The chain has TRBV5-1 and TRBJ2-1; D gene unclear. Trimming left V 4 bases short and J 3 bases short, with 14 bases between. The CDR3 has 15 amino acids. The V gene's germline CDR1 is SGHRS and CDR2 YFSETQ. The CDR3 DNA reads as TGCGCCAGCAGCCCAATAGTCAAGAACTACAATGAGCAGTTCTTC. Translating gives CASSPIVKNYNEQFF.

This clone was seen more than once but under ten times. The V and J genes are TRBV28 and TRBJ1-4; no reliable D call. Trimming removed 3 bases from V and 6 bases from J, with 2 bases in between. The V gene's germline CDR1 is MDHEN and CDR2 SYDVKM. The CDR3 loop spans 11 amino acids. In DNA form, the CDR3 reads TGTGCCAGCAGTTTTTATGAAAAACTGTTTTTT. This gives the protein CASSFYEKLFF.